This T cell receptor (beta chain) was documented in a study of blood T cell repertoires in COVID-19. In the study overall: There were acute and convalescent COVID-19 samples, and they came from the United States, Italy and Spain.

CDR3 size: 15 residues. Germline V CDR1 and CDR2: SGHRS, YFSETQ. V gave up 4 bases and J gave up 2 bases; unmatched junction bases: 7. The repertoire was sequenced with immunoSEQ multiplex PCR; TCRdb's copy has only in-frame clones and lacks some. The sample lists 120,000 or so clones; around two thirds were seen once. The sequenced material came from peripheral blood. This sequence originates from a woman in her 70s with acute or convalescent COVID-19. The chain uses TRBV5-1 and TRBJ2-7, with TRBD1 identical over 9 bases. CDR3 bases: TGCGCCAGCAGCCCCCTCAGGGACAGGGCCTACGAGCAGTACTTC. Residues: CASSPLRDRAYEQYF.